The present entry profiles one T cell receptor (beta chain) with its context. This sample is part of a study of blood T cell repertoires in COVID-19. Some clones are missing from TCRdb's copy, which holds only in-frame ones; the method was immunoSEQ multiplex PCR. This repertoire shows about 300,000 clones, 80% to 90% found once; its top ten account for more than 9%. V was clipped by 2 bases and J by 4 bases, with 12 bases between them. The CDR3 has 15 amino acids. Germline lookup yields CDR1 LGHDT and CDR2 YNNKEL (reference sequence). Source material: PBMCs or T cells enriched from blood (not recorded which). The receptor comes from a woman aged 18-29 years who had recovered from COVID-19. This chain uses TRBV3-1 (or the pseudogene TRBV3-2) with TRBJ1-3, with a possible D match to TRBD1 (5 bases). For the CDR3, the DNA is TGTGCCAGCAGCCAAACCAGGGTTACAGGAAACACCATATATTTT. Encoded protein: CASSQTRVTGNTIYF.